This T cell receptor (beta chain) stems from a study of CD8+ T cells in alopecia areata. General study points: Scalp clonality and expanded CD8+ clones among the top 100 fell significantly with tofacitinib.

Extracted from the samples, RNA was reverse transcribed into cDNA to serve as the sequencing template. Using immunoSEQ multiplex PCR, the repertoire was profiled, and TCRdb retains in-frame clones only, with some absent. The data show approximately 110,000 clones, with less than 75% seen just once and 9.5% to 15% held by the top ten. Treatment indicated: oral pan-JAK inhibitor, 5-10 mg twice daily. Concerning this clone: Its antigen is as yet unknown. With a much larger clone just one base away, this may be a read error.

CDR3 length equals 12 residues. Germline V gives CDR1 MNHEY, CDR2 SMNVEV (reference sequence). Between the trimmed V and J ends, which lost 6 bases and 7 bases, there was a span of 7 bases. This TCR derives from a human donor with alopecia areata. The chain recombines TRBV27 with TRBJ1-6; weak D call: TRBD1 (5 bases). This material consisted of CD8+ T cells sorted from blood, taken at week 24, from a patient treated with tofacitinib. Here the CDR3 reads CASRAGNSPLHF. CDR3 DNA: TGTGCCAGCAGAGCAGGGAATTCACCCCTCCACTTT.